The 8 T cell receptor beta chains below come from one sample, sequenced in a study of T cell changes during pregnancy in multiple sclerosis. Sequencing used immunoSEQ multiplex PCR; TCRdb keeps in-frame clones, though not all of them. The sample holds roughly 100,000 clones; 85% to 95% are singletons and the top ten take approximately 1.6%. The sample was peripheral blood, taken after pregnancy. The receptors were sampled from a female donor with multiple sclerosis, enrolled in a pregnancy study.

In this sample, this clone turned up once. The rearrangement uses TRBV10-3 and TRBJ1-4, with no clear D. The germline V gene encodes CDR1 ENHRY and CDR2 SYGVKD. This CDR3 contains 15 residues. The V end was cut by 2 bases, the J end by 3 bases, with 10 bases between. The chain's CDR3 is CAISEIAESNEKLFF. For the CDR3, the DNA is TGTGCCATCAGTGAGATCGCGGAGTCTAATGAAAAACTGTTTTTT.

The rearrangement links TRBV19 to TRBJ2-3; 7 bases agree with TRBD1. Germline assignment: CDR1 LNHDA and CDR2 SQIVND (reference sequence). CDR3 size: 15 residues. Losses at the gene ends were 4 bases for V and 4 bases for J; bases not matched to a gene: 8. The CDR3 bases are TGTGCCAGTAGTACCGAGACAGGGTTCGCAGATACGCAGTATTTT. Translation gives CASSTETGFADTQYF.

Worth noting for this clone: The same CDR3 also results from other DNA sequences found in this sample. This chain connects TRBV2 to TRBJ1-1; TRBD1 might be the D (5 bases). Germline-derived CDR1 and CDR2 are SNHLY and FYNNEI. This CDR3 is built from 12 residues. V was cut by 6 bases and J by 1 base, with 6 bases left in between. The CDR3 region is CASRGRNTEAFF. The CDR3 DNA sequence: TGTGCCAGCAGGGGGCGGAACACTGAAGCTTTCTTT. The full variable domain, completed using reference TRBV2 and TRBJ1-1, is EPEVTQTPSHQVTQMGQEVILRCVPISNHLYFYWYRQILGQKVEFLVSFYNNEISEKSEIFDDQFSVERPDGSNFTLKIRSTKLEDSAMYFCASRGRNTEAFFGQGTRLTVV.

This clone was observed a handful of times. This chain links TRBV9 with TRBJ1-2; 9 bases match TRBD1. V lost 3 bases, J lost 8 bases, and 11 bases stayed unmatched. Germline V gives CDR1 SGDLS, CDR2 YYNGEE. CDR3 length equals 15 residues. Here the CDR3 reads CASSAPAQGAWGYTF. CDR3 bases: TGTGCCAGCAGCGCTCCCGCACAGGGGGCGTGGGGCTACACCTTC.

The chain uses TRBV19 and TRBJ2-7; D is perhaps TRBD1 (7 bases). V lost 3 bases to trimming and J lost 1 base, with 16 bases between them. CDR3 length: 16 residues. Germline lookup yields CDR1 LNHDA and CDR2 SQIVND (reference sequence). The CDR3 protein is CASSMHAQGGSYEQYF. In DNA, the CDR3 is TGTGCCAGTAGTATGCATGCCCAGGGGGGATCCTACGAGCAGTACTTC.

This clone was found once. J is TRBJ1-5 and V is TRBV6-1; D unclear. The length of the CDR3 is 15 residues. Germline V gene lookup returns CDR1 MNHNS and CDR2 SASEGT. Trimming removed 6 bases at V and 0 bases at J, with 12 bases between. The CDR3 DNA reads as TGTGCCAGCAGCTTCAGACAATATAGCAATCAGCCCCAGCATTTT. Its translation is CASSFRQYSNQPQHF.

V is TRBV5-5 and J is TRBJ2-7; D may be TRBD2 (5 bases). CDR3 size: 13 residues. Germline V gene sequence: CDR1 SGHKS, CDR2 YYEKEE (reference sequence). V lost 0 bases and J lost 6, with 10 bases in between. CDR3 in amino acids: CASSLGHGSEQYF. In DNA form, the CDR3 reads TGTGCCAGCAGCTTGGGGCATGGGAGCGAGCAGTACTTC.

The chain uses TRBV4-2 and TRBJ1-1, with 11 bases lining up with TRBD1. This CDR3 spans 14 amino acids. Germline lookup yields CDR1 LGHNA and CDR2 YNFKEQ. Trimming at V came to 5 bases and at J to 4 bases, leaving 3 bases not matched to a gene. In nucleotides, the CDR3 is TGTGCCAGCAGCGAGGACAGGGGGCCCACTGAAGCTTTCTTT. Amino acids: CASSEDRGPTEAFF.